The 2 T cell receptor beta chains presented below share a single source sample, sequenced in a study of shared clonotypes between healthy human individuals. Clones were read by immunoSEQ multiplex PCR, and TCRdb kept only the in-frame ones, dropping some. Among over 2 million clones listed, 85% to 95% were seen once. Material: naive CD4+ T cells sorted from blood. Subset in this sample: CD45RA+ positively selected. These receptors all stem from a man between 18 and 29 years old in good health.

This chain connects TRBV14 to TRBJ2-2; D remains ambiguous. The CDR3 consists of 17 residues. V lost 3 bases, J lost 2 bases, and 16 bases lay in between. CDR1 is SGHDN and CDR2 is FVKESK in the germline V gene. For the CDR3, the DNA is TGTGCCAGCAGCCATACCTTGGACGCCCTTAACACCGGGGAGCTGTTTTTT. Translating gives CASSHTLDALNTGELFF.

This rearrangement joins TRBV2 to TRBJ2-7; 14 bases are a match to TRBD2. Germline V gene data show CDR1 as SNHLY and CDR2 as FYNNEI. The CDR3 has 14 residues. J gave up 7 bases and V 6 bases, and 5 bases lay outside the gene matches. Here the CDR3 DNA reads TGTGCCAGCAGCCGGGGACTAGCGGGAGAGGAGCAGTACTTC. The encoded protein is CASSRGLAGEEQYF.